These 17 T cell receptor beta chains were all obtained from the same sample, sequenced in a study of spatial heterogeneity in lung cancer. Time point in this sample: sample taken at primary tumor resection. In each case, whole RNA from tumor, nontumor lung or frozen PBMC was sequenced unsorted. TCRdb reprocessed the 5' RACE reads via MiXCR and lists one record per CDR3 protein. The table includes 95,000 or so distinct CDR3 sequences, over 8.5% detected once. This sample comprised PBMCs, obtained at surgery. These TCRs come from a male donor with early-stage non-small cell lung cancer.

This clonotype was observed a few times. The chain is built from TRBV3-1 and TRBJ1-4; D is uncertain. The CDR3 is made up of 14 amino acids. The germline V and J ends were trimmed by 2 bases and 8 bases, with 12 bases remaining between them. CDR1 and CDR2 from the germline V gene are LGHDT and YNNKEL (reference sequence). The CDR3 loop is CASSQMEPGEKLFF. The CDR3, as DNA: TGTGCCAGCAGCCAAATGGAGCCTGGGGAAAAACTGTTTTTT.

Many counts were recorded for this clonotype. The V and J genes are TRBV19 and TRBJ2-2; the match to TRBD2 covers 9 bases. CDR3 length: 16 residues. V shed 5 bases, J shed 2 bases, and the junction held 6 bases outside the gene matches. Germline-derived CDR1 and CDR2 are LNHDA and SQIVND (reference sequence). Written as DNA, the CDR3 is TGTGCCAGTAGTCTACTAGCGGGTACCAACACCGGGGAGCTGTTTTTT. Translated: CASSLLAGTNTGELFF.

This clonotype was counted ten times or more. The chain employs TRBV7-2 and TRBJ2-2; a possible D gene is TRBD1 (7 bases). This CDR3 has 16 residues. V was trimmed by 7 bases and J by 0 bases, leaving 15 bases between them. Germline V CDR1 and CDR2: SGHTA, FQGNSA. In DNA, the CDR3 is TGTGCCAGCAAATCCAGGGGGACTGCGAACACCGGGGAGCTGTTTTTT. This encodes CASKSRGTANTGELFF.

This clonotype has more than one count but fewer than ten. The chain links TRBV28 to TRBJ1-5; no clear D. Trimming left V 7 bases short and J 0 bases short, with 7 bases between. CDR1 is MDHEN and CDR2 is SYDVKM in the germline V gene. The CDR3 has 13 amino acids. CDR3 sequence: CASKGRSNQPQHF. DNA for the CDR3: TGTGCCAGCAAAGGGCGTAGCAATCAGCCCCAGCATTTT.

This clonotype came up a few times. The chain has TRBV5-1 and TRBJ1-2; 11 nucleotides line up with TRBD1. CDR1 is SGHRS and CDR2 is YFSETQ in the germline V gene. This CDR3 is 14 amino acids long. With 4 bases clipped from V and 8 bases from J, the junction kept 7 bases outside the gene matches. The CDR3 nucleotides read TGCGCCAGCAGCACCGGACAGGGGGCCGCCGGCTACACCTTC. Protein sequence: CASSTGQGAAGYTF.

This clonotype was picked up many times. The chain recombines TRBV27 with TRBJ2-1; D is perhaps TRBD1 or TRBD2 (6 bases each). CDR1 MNHEY and CDR2 SMNVEV come from the germline V gene (reference sequence). The CDR3 consists of 15 residues. V was pared by 3 bases and J by 2 bases, with 11 bases between. CDR3 loop: CASSFEGGTYNEQFF. The CDR3 DNA is TGTGCCAGCAGTTTCGAGGGGGGAACCTACAATGAGCAGTTCTTC.

The chain joins TRBV20-1 to TRBJ2-5; perhaps TRBD1 as D (5 bases). V was clipped by 3 bases and J by 3 bases, with 11 bases between them. Germline values: CDR1 DFQATT, CDR2 SNEGSKA (reference sequence). This CDR3 is 13 amino acids long. The CDR3 coding sequence is TGCAGTGCTAGGGGGCAATACGAAGAGACCCAGTACTTC. Amino acid sequence: CSARGQYEETQYF.

The V and J genes are TRBV11-2 and TRBJ2-3; D might be TRBD2 (5 bases). The CDR3 spans 13 residues. Trimming removed 5 bases at V and 7 bases at J, with 13 bases between. Germline CDR1 and CDR2: SGHAT and FQNNGV. The CDR3 nucleotides are TGTGCCAGCAGCCCCACAACTAGAAATACGCAGTATTTT. Its protein product is CASSPTTRNTQYF.

This clonotype has just a few counts. The chain combines TRBV24-1 with TRBJ2-3; 13 bases fit TRBD2. Trimming at V came to 7 bases and at J to 4 bases, leaving 4 bases not matched to a gene. Germline V gene sequence: CDR1 KGHDR, CDR2 SFDVKD. The CDR3 length is 15 residues. This CDR3 is CATSGTSGTADTQYF. The DNA for the CDR3 is TGTGCCACCAGCGGGACTAGCGGGACAGCAGATACGCAGTATTTT.

In this sample, this clonotype turned up many times. The rearrangement joins TRBV20-1 to TRBJ1-2, with a possible D match to TRBD1 (5 bases). The CDR3 loop spans 12 amino acids. V gave up 4 bases and J gave up 4 bases, with 10 bases separating them. Germline assignment: CDR1 DFQATT and CDR2 SNEGSKA (reference sequence). In DNA form, the CDR3 reads TGCAGTGCTACAGGGACCACCTATGGCTACACCTTC. It is translated as CSATGTTYGYTF.

This clonotype appeared many times. The chain couples TRBV19 to TRBJ2-6; D not resolved. This CDR3 has 16 amino acids. Germline lookup yields CDR1 LNHDA and CDR2 SQIVND (reference sequence). The V end lost 5 bases, the J end lost 1 base, and 12 bases lay between the germline ends. The CDR3 DNA follows: TGTGCCAGTAGTCATATAACAAGGTCTGGGGCCAACGTCCTGACTTTC. Translated: CASSHITRSGANVLTF.

This clonotype appeared a few times. The chain uses TRBV20-1 and TRBJ1-5; 9 bases line up with TRBD1. The CDR3 runs to 12 residues. CDR1 and CDR2 from the germline V gene are DFQATT and SNEGSKA (reference sequence). The J segment lost 4 bases and the V segment lost 7 bases, leaving 2 bases of the junction unmatched. CDR3 nucleotide sequence: TGCAGTGAGGGACAGGGAAATCAGCCCCAGCATTTT. It specifies CSEGQGNQPQHF.

This clonotype showed up many times. This chain connects TRBV7-2 to TRBJ2-3; 9 positions agree with TRBD2. V dropped 9 bases and J dropped 0; count of bases not matched to a gene: 10. The CDR3 spans 16 residues. Per germline, CDR1 SGHTA and CDR2 FQGNSA. For the CDR3, the DNA is TGTGCCAGTGATCAGCGGGGGGCGGGGAGCACAGATACGCAGTATTTT. It yields the protein CASDQRGAGSTDTQYF.

A few counts support this clonotype. This rearrangement joins TRBV29-1 to TRBJ2-6; D may be TRBD1 (6 bases). Germline V gene data show CDR1 as SQVTM and CDR2 as ANQGSEA. This CDR3 spans 16 amino acids. Trimming cost V 4 bases and J 1 base, with 14 bases left between them. This chain's CDR3 is CSVGGQRGSGANVLTF. Here the CDR3 DNA reads TGCAGCGTTGGGGGGCAGAGGGGTTCTGGGGCCAACGTCCTGACTTTC.

This clonotype appeared many times. The CDR3 nucleotides read TGCAGTGCTAGAGGGACTAGCGGGAGCTACGAGCAGTACTTC. It encodes CSARGTSGSYEQYF. The chain recombines TRBV20-1 with TRBJ2-7; 13 bases align to TRBD2. V lost 1 base and J lost 3; bases outside the gene matches: 0. CDR1 is DFQATT and CDR2 is SNEGSKA in the germline V gene (reference sequence). This CDR3 is 14 amino acids long.

The chain links TRBV5-1 to TRBJ2-5; D possibly corresponds to TRBD2 (6 bases). The CDR3 is made up of 14 amino acids. Germline V gene sequence: CDR1 SGHRS, CDR2 YFSETQ. The V end was cut by 0 bases, the J end by 5 bases, with 11 bases between. The CDR3 here is CASSLATGVETQYF. CDR3 nucleotides: TGCGCCAGCAGCTTGGCAACGGGGGTGGAGACCCAGTACTTC.

This clonotype was counted at least ten times. This rearrangement joins TRBV28 to TRBJ2-3; 10 bases are a match to TRBD1. The CDR3 totals 15 residues. With 6 bases clipped from V and 2 bases from J, the junction kept 5 bases outside the gene matches. Germline assignment: CDR1 MDHEN and CDR2 SYDVKM. The CDR3 region has the DNA TGTGCCAGCAGACCGACAGGGGGCAACACAGATACGCAGTATTTT. This sequence encodes CASRPTGGNTDTQYF.